The 31 T cell receptor beta chains reported below all come from one sample, sequenced in a study of T cell responses to AZD1222 COVID-19 vaccine. Data came from immunoSEQ multiplex PCR; TCRdb stores just in-frame clones and leaves some out. The sample records some 97,000 clones, approximately 91% being singletons. Here the sequenced sample was peripheral blood, taken on day 0 of AZD1222 vaccination. These receptors came from an adult in good health.

This clone appeared a few times. V is TRBV5-1 and J is TRBJ1-3; D gene ambiguous. Germline values: CDR1 SGHRS, CDR2 YFSETQ. This CDR3 comprises 16 residues. V was clipped by 3 bases and J by 1 base, with 14 bases between them. This chain's CDR3 is CASSSGSRGSGNTIYF. The DNA for the CDR3 is TGCGCCAGCAGCTCCGGGAGCCGGGGTTCTGGAAACACCATATATTTT.

The gene calls are TRBV5-4 and TRBJ1-1; TRBD1 agrees at 9 bases. Losses at the gene ends were 4 bases for V and 1 base for J; bases not matched to a gene: 8. This CDR3 region has 16 residues. Per the germline V gene, CDR1 is SGHNT and CDR2 is YYREEE (reference sequence). Written as DNA, the CDR3 is TGTGCCAGCAGCCCCGAACCGGGACAGGGGAACACTGAAGCTTTCTTT. It encodes CASSPEPGQGNTEAFF.

The chain uses TRBV4-1 and TRBJ2-1; 11 nucleotides line up with TRBD2. Germline values: CDR1 MGHRA, CDR2 YSYEKL. V shed 3 bases, J shed 5 bases, and the junction held 12 bases outside the gene matches. The CDR3 extends over 18 amino acids. The CDR3 DNA is TGCGCCAGCAGCCAGCTACCCCAGACTAGCGGGAACCACAATGAGCAGTTCTTC. Protein sequence: CASSQLPQTSGNHNEQFF.

The rearrangement uses TRBV19 and TRBJ2-3; 7 bases line up with TRBD1. CDR1 LNHDA and CDR2 SQIVND come from the germline V gene (reference sequence). CDR3 length equals 14 residues. With 6 bases clipped from V and 6 bases from J, the junction kept 9 bases outside the gene matches. The CDR3 DNA is TGTGCCAGTAGGAGAGGGACAGTAGCGGATACGCAGTATTTT. It translates to CASRRGTVADTQYF.

The V call is TRBV6-5, the J call TRBJ1-6; D is uncertain. This CDR3 has 13 residues. Trimming cost V 4 bases and J 7 bases, with 8 bases left between them. Germline V gene lookup returns CDR1 MNHEY and CDR2 SVGAGI. The CDR3 loop is CASSFSGNSPLHF. CDR3 in DNA: TGTGCCAGCAGTTTTTCCGGGAATTCACCCCTCCACTTT.

The gene calls are TRBV19 and TRBJ2-2; D is ambiguous. The germline gives CDR1 LNHDA, CDR2 SQIVND (reference sequence). This CDR3 has 13 amino acids. V shed 1 base and J shed 4 bases, with 4 bases lying between them. CDR3 region: CASSIGSTGELFF. CDR3 bases: TGTGCCAGTAGTATAGGGTCCACCGGGGAGCTGTTTTTT.

This clone was seen only once. The J gene is TRBJ1-2, the V gene TRBV27, with 8 bases identical to TRBD1. V was clipped by 5 bases and J by 5 bases; unmatched bases: 13. The V gene's germline CDR1 is MNHEY and CDR2 SMNVEV (reference sequence). This CDR3 contains 16 residues. DNA for the CDR3: TGTGCCAGCAGTGAACGACAGGGGTCTCTCCTTTATGGCTACACCTTC. It yields the protein CASSERQGSLLYGYTF.

The chain is built from TRBV10-3 and TRBJ1-1; the match to TRBD1 covers 10 bases. This CDR3 has 14 residues. CDR1 and CDR2 (germline): ENHRY, SYGVKD. The V gene end was trimmed by 7 bases and the J gene end by 4 bases; junction bases not matched to a gene: 6. Here the CDR3 reads CAITATGGITEAFF. The CDR3 coding sequence is TGTGCCATCACCGCGACAGGGGGCATCACTGAAGCTTTCTTT.

The rearrangement links TRBV18 to TRBJ2-7; 13 nucleotides align to TRBD2. CDR1 and CDR2 from the germline V gene are KGHSH and LQKENI. This CDR3 region has 16 residues. The J segment lost 6 bases and the V segment lost 3 bases, leaving 8 bases of the junction unmatched. The chain's CDR3 is CASSPALTSGRREQYF. Written as DNA, the CDR3 is TGTGCCAGCTCACCCGCCCTGACTAGCGGGAGGCGCGAGCAGTACTTC.

The chain couples TRBV18 to TRBJ1-2; D unresolved. The length of the CDR3 is 12 residues. V lost 3 bases and J lost 6, with 8 bases in between. CDR1 KGHSH and CDR2 LQKENI come from the germline V gene. The CDR3 reads CASSPDGHGYTF. For the CDR3, the DNA is TGTGCCAGCTCACCGGACGGACATGGCTACACCTTC.

The genes are TRBV6-5 and TRBJ1-1; D is unclear. The CDR3 has 13 amino acids. Germline-derived CDR1 and CDR2 are MNHEY and SVGAGI. V lost 1 base, J lost 7 bases, and 10 bases lay in between. CDR3 DNA: TGTGCCAGCAGTTACTTCGGGAGGAGTGAAGCTTTCTTT. Residues: CASSYFGRSEAFF.

The V and J genes are TRBV5-1 and TRBJ1-1, with D possibly matching TRBD1 (5 bases). V lost 3 bases to trimming and J lost 2 bases, with 8 bases between them. The CDR3 runs 13 residues. The germline V gene encodes CDR1 SGHRS and CDR2 YFSETQ. The DNA for the CDR3 is TGCGCCAGCAGCTCGGGACGTAACACTGAAGCTTTCTTT. Its protein is CASSSGRNTEAFF.

The chain has TRBV28 and TRBJ2-1; D is undetermined. Germline V gene data show CDR1 as MDHEN and CDR2 as SYDVKM. There are 15 residues in the CDR3. The ends were cut back, 1 base at V and 9 bases at J, with 16 bases in the middle. CDR3 in DNA: TGTGCCAGCAGTTTATATAGGACCATCGGTGGTGAGCAGTTCTTC. Protein: CASSLYRTIGGEQFF.

This clone was counted a single time. The chain recombines TRBV5-1 with TRBJ2-7, with D unresolved. The V end was cut by 1 base, the J end by 5 bases, with 13 bases between. The CDR3 consists of 14 residues. Germline loops: CDR1 SGHRS, CDR2 YFSETQ. Here the CDR3 reads CASSLSFWADEQYF. CDR3 bases: TGCGCCAGCAGCTTGTCGTTTTGGGCTGACGAGCAGTACTTC.

The chain couples TRBV19 to TRBJ1-2; 7 bases are shared with TRBD1. CDR1 is LNHDA, CDR2 SQIVND, per germline (reference sequence). The CDR3 extends over 15 amino acids. V shed 0 bases, J shed 2 bases, and the junction held 3 bases outside the gene matches. In DNA form, the CDR3 reads TGTGCCAGTAGTATAGACGGGACAGCGAACTATGGCTACACCTTC. Translation gives CASSIDGTANYGYTF. The full variable domain, in which reference TRBV19 and TRBJ1-2 provide the parts outside the CDR3, is DGGITQSPKYLFRKEGQNVTLSCEQNLNHDAMYWYRQDPGQGLRLIYYSQIVNDFQKGDIAEGYSVSREKKESFPLTVTSAQKNPTAFYLCASSIDGTANYGYTFGSGTRLTVV.

V usage is TRBV30 and J usage is TRBJ2-7; D might be TRBD1 (6 bases). Trimming cost V 8 bases and J 0 bases, with 11 bases left between them. The CDR3 runs to 12 residues. Germline values: CDR1 GTSNPN, CDR2 SVGIG (reference sequence). The CDR3 coding sequence is TGTGCCGGAACAGGGTTCTCCTACGAGCAGTACTTC. It codes for CAGTGFSYEQYF.

V is TRBV5-1 and J is TRBJ2-1; D perhaps matches TRBD1 (5 bases). V was shortened by 3 bases and J by 4 bases, with 8 bases between the two germline ends. Germline V lookup: CDR1 SGHRS, CDR2 YFSETQ. The length of the CDR3 is 13 residues. Here the CDR3 reads CASSYGQYNEQFF. CDR3 DNA sequence: TGCGCCAGCAGCTATGGACAATACAATGAGCAGTTCTTC.

With respect to this clone: One end of the junction varies from germline; a read error may be responsible. This chain links TRBV6-4 with TRBJ2-1, with TRBD2 identical over 9 bases. This CDR3 contains 18 residues. Looked up from germline, CDR1 is MRHNA and CDR2 is SNTAGT. The CDR3 loop reads CPSSDSMDGGGAADEQFF. Here the CDR3 DNA reads TGTCCCAGCAGTGACTCGATGGACGGCGGGGGGGCTGCGGATGAGCAGTTCTTC.

The chain links TRBV18 to TRBJ2-2, with D tentatively TRBD1 or TRBD2 (6 bases each). V was clipped by 3 bases and J by 7 bases, with 18 bases between them. Per germline, CDR1 KGHSH and CDR2 LQKENI. CDR3 length: 16 residues. In DNA form, the CDR3 reads TGTGCCAGCTCACCTTGGGGGGCCCGAACAAGCGGGGAGCTGTTTTTT. It codes for CASSPWGARTSGELFF.

The genes are TRBV28 and TRBJ2-3; 8 bases match TRBD2. V was clipped by 5 bases and J by 0 bases; unmatched bases: 10. The CDR3 spans 17 residues. CDR1 and CDR2 from the germline V gene are MDHEN and SYDVKM. Here the CDR3 reads CASSQSTSGISTDTQYF. CDR3 nucleotides: TGTGCCAGCAGTCAATCCACTAGCGGAATAAGCACAGATACGCAGTATTTT.

The sample holds one count of this clone. This chain uses TRBV10-3 with TRBJ2-7; the match to TRBD2 covers 7 bases. The CDR3 totals 15 residues. Germline assignment: CDR1 ENHRY and CDR2 SYGVKD. V shed 8 bases, J shed 5 bases, and the junction held 15 bases outside the gene matches. The DNA for the CDR3 is TGTGCCATCGGGGGTAGCGGGTACCCTGTGGACGAGCAGTACTTC. Protein sequence: CAIGGSGYPVDEQYF.

The CDR3 nucleotides read TGTGCCAGCAGCCAATCCAACACCGGGGAGCTGTTTTTT. Residues: CASSQSNTGELFF. The chain has TRBV3-1 (or the pseudogene TRBV3-2) and TRBJ2-2; no reliable D call. The germline V gene has CDR1 LGHDT and CDR2 YNNKEL (reference sequence). This CDR3 region has 13 residues. Trimming took off 2 bases at V and 2 bases at J, with 3 bases between the two ends.

V gene TRBV18 combines with J gene TRBJ1-5; D gene unclear. The V gene lost 2 bases and the J gene lost 5 bases, with 7 bases spanning the gap. This CDR3 is 13 amino acids long. Germline CDR1 is KGHSH and CDR2 is LQKENI. CDR3 sequence: CASSPARDQPQHF. The CDR3 DNA reads TGTGCCAGCTCACCAGCCCGGGATCAGCCCCAGCATTTT.

The chain recombines TRBV25-1 with TRBJ1-2; D is undetermined. This CDR3 contains 13 residues. Trimming removed 4 bases from V and 5 bases from J, with 11 bases in between. Per germline, CDR1 MGHDK and CDR2 SYGVNS. CDR3 DNA: TGTGCCAGCAGTGTAGTAGGGCGGTATGGCTACACCTTC. Translated: CASSVVGRYGYTF.

The V and J genes are TRBV10-1 and TRBJ2-1; D tentatively reads TRBD1 or TRBD2 (5 bases each). Trimming took 6 bases from V and 5 from J, leaving 11 bases between them. Germline V gene sequence: CDR1 WNHNN, CDR2 SYGVQD (reference sequence). The CDR3 spans 13 residues. The CDR3 here is CASSPGTDNEQFF. The CDR3 nucleotides are TGCGCCAGCAGCCCAGGGACCGACAATGAGCAGTTCTTC.

The chain links TRBV5-4 to TRBJ1-2; the D is unclear. This CDR3 has 12 amino acids. Trimming took off 2 bases at V and 5 bases at J, with 7 bases between the two ends. Germline V lookup: CDR1 SGHNT, CDR2 YYREEE (reference sequence). CDR3 sequence (DNA): TGTGCCAGCAGCTTTGTTGGGTATGGCTACACCTTC. Its translation: CASSFVGYGYTF.

The gene calls are TRBV3-1 (or the pseudogene TRBV3-2) and TRBJ1-5; no clear D. Germline V lookup: CDR1 LGHDT, CDR2 YNNKEL (reference sequence). The CDR3 loop spans 13 amino acids. V lost 0 bases to trimming and J lost 6 bases, with 6 bases between them. CDR3: CASSQDSFQPQHF. CDR3 bases: TGTGCCAGCAGCCAAGATTCGTTTCAGCCCCAGCATTTT.

This clone was found a few times. This sequence joins TRBV11-2 and TRBJ1-1; D gene unclear. The CDR3 runs to 14 residues. Germline CDR1 reads SGHAT; CDR2 reads FQNNGV. The V end was cut by 3 bases, the J end by 5 bases, with 13 bases between. The CDR3 sequence is CASSFVLFGTEAFF. The CDR3 DNA reads TGTGCCAGCAGCTTTGTCCTGTTCGGGACTGAAGCTTTCTTT.

The genes are TRBV19 and TRBJ1-1, with D possibly being TRBD1 (5 bases). V shed 7 bases and J shed 1 base, with 13 bases lying between them. CDR1 is LNHDA and CDR2 is SQIVND in the germline V gene (reference sequence). This CDR3 has 14 amino acids. The CDR3 protein is CASIRGRANTEAFF. For the CDR3, the DNA is TGTGCCAGTATTAGGGGCCGCGCGAACACTGAAGCTTTCTTT.

The gene calls are TRBV6-5 and TRBJ2-7; D gene unclear. The CDR3 loop spans 15 amino acids. The V end was cut by 0 bases, the J end by 2 bases, with 11 bases between. CDR1 and CDR2 from the germline V gene are MNHEY and SVGAGI. In DNA form, the CDR3 reads TGTGCCAGCAGTTACTCGATGGCGAGAACCTACGAGCAGTACTTC. It yields the protein CASSYSMARTYEQYF.

This clone was observed a single time. V gene TRBV5-1 combines with J gene TRBJ2-6, with D tentatively TRBD1 (6 bases). Germline assignment: CDR1 SGHRS and CDR2 YFSETQ. V was trimmed by 2 bases and J by 0 bases, leaving 9 bases between them. The CDR3 runs 16 residues. CDR3 protein: CASSFGQHSGANVLTF. CDR3 DNA: TGCGCCAGCAGCTTTGGACAGCACTCTGGGGCCAACGTCCTGACTTTC.